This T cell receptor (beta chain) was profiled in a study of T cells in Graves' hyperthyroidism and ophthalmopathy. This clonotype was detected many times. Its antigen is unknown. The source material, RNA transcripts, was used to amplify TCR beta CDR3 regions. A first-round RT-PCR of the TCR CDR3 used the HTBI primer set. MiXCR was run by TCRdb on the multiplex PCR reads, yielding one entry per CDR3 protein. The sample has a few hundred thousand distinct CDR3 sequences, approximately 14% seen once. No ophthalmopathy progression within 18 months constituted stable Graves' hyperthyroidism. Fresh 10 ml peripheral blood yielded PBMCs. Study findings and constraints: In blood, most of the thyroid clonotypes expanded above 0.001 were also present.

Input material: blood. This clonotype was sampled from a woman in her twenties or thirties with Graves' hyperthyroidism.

The CDR3 bases are TGTGCCAGCAGTGACACCGGGACAGTAGCCACTGAAGCTTTCTTT. This gives the protein CASSDTGTVATEAFF. The chain couples TRBV25-1 to TRBJ1-1; the match to TRBD1 covers 7 bases. Germline V gene data show CDR1 as MGHDK and CDR2 as SYGVNS. This CDR3 region has 15 residues. The ends lost 3 bases at V and 4 bases at J; junction bases unmatched: 8.